Each of the 30 T cell receptor beta chains below was sequenced from the same sample in a study of post-analysis software for immune sequencing data. Broader study findings: There were five TRBV segments more frequent in patients than controls, and TRBV5-6, TRBV5-1 and TRBV20-1 were among them.

Prepared libraries of TCR beta cDNA carried unique molecular identifiers. TCRdb re-called the PCR reads with MiXCR, one entry per CDR3 protein. The sample has about 400,000 distinct CDR3 sequences; around a third are singletons. These TCRs' antigens remain unknown. What was sequenced was blood. The receptors were gathered from a girl aged 10 to 17 with multiple sclerosis.

The table lists this clonotype with many counts. The genes are TRBV5-5 and TRBJ2-7; TRBD2 matches 7 bases. The CDR3 loop spans 14 amino acids. V lost 0 bases, J lost 3 bases, and 3 bases stayed unmatched. Per the germline V gene, CDR1 is SGHKS and CDR2 is YYEKEE (reference sequence). CDR3 sequence (DNA): TGTGCCAGCAGCTTGGGCCTAGCGGTCTACGAGCAGTACTTC. Translated, it gives CASSLGLAVYEQYF.

The table lists this clonotype with a few counts. The chain uses TRBV12-3 or TRBV12-4 and TRBJ1-1, with D unresolved. The CDR3 totals 13 residues. Trimming pared 3 bases from V and 3 bases from J, leaving 8 bases between. CDR3 nucleotides: TGTGCCAGCAGTTTTGTCAGTCACACTGAAGCTTTCTTT. Translation gives CASSFVSHTEAFF.

The chain couples TRBV7-2 to TRBJ1-4; no firm D call. Between the trimmed V and J ends, which lost 5 bases and 4 bases, there was a span of 8 bases. The CDR3 has 13 residues. Germline values: CDR1 SGHTA, CDR2 FQGNSA. The CDR3 DNA sequence: TGTGCCAGCAGCCCCCAACGTAATGAAAAACTGTTTTTT. Its translation is CASSPQRNEKLFF.

The sample holds one count of this clonotype. The chain couples TRBV12-3 or TRBV12-4 to TRBJ2-2; 10 bases match TRBD1. J lost 9 bases, V lost 5 bases, and 9 bases had no gene match. The CDR3 contains 15 residues. CDR3 nucleotide sequence: TGTGCCAGCAGTCCCCTGGGACAGGGGTACCGGGAGCTGTTTTTT. Residues: CASSPLGQGYRELFF.

This clonotype was recorded a few times. CDR3 coding DNA: TGTGCCAGCAGCCCCACGACATCCTACGAGCAGTACTTC. Translating it yields CASSPTTSYEQYF. The rearrangement links TRBV12-3 or TRBV12-4 to TRBJ2-7; D remains ambiguous. V dropped 6 bases and J dropped 1 base, with 10 bases sitting between them. CDR3 length equals 13 residues.

As to this clonotype: A junction boundary mismatches the germline segment, possibly from a read error. The V gene is TRBV12-3 or TRBV12-4, the J gene TRBJ2-3, with TRBD1 identical over 7 bases. This CDR3 spans 15 amino acids. CDR3 nucleotide sequence: TGTGCCAGCAGTTTGGGACAGCTGGCAGCAGATATGCAGTATTTT. This encodes CASSLGQLAADMQYF.

The chain joins TRBV4-3 to TRBJ1-1; possibly TRBD1 for D (5 bases). CDR1 and CDR2 (germline): LGHNA, YSLEER. V was pared by 1 base and J by 1 base, with 7 bases between. This CDR3 spans 14 amino acids. The CDR3 region is CASSQGRANTEAFF. CDR3 nucleotides: TGCGCCAGCAGCCAAGGCAGGGCGAACACTGAAGCTTTCTTT.

The V and J genes are TRBV11-1 and TRBJ2-1, with D possibly TRBD2 on 5 matching bases. This CDR3 contains 14 residues. Trimming removed 4 bases at V and 0 bases at J, with 7 bases between. Germline assignment: CDR1 SGHAT and CDR2 FQDESV (reference sequence). The CDR3 DNA follows: TGTGCCAGCAGCTGGGAGAGCTCCTACAATGAGCAGTTCTTC. It specifies CASSWESSYNEQFF. The whole variable domain, filled in from reference TRBV11-1 and TRBJ2-1, reads EAEVAQSPRYKITEKSQAVAFWCDPISGHATLYWYRQILGQGPELLVQFQDESVVDDSQLPKDRFSAERLKGVDSTLKIQPAELGDSAMYLCASSWESSYNEQFFGPGTRLTVL.

In this sample, this clonotype turned up a few times. The chain recombines TRBV7-9 with TRBJ1-5; no clear D gene. This CDR3 has 14 residues. Germline assignment: CDR1 SEHNR and CDR2 FQNEAQ (reference sequence). With 6 bases removed from V and 4 bases from J, the gap between germline ends came to 13 bases. For the CDR3, the DNA is TGTGCCAGCAGTAAACTTGGAGGGAATCAGCCCCAGCATTTT. As protein: CASSKLGGNQPQHF.

The CDR3, as DNA: TGTGCCAGCAGACAAAGAGGGGGGGCGTCCTGGACTGAAGCTTTCTTT. It translates to CASRQRGGASWTEAFF. V and J are TRBV12-3 or TRBV12-4 and TRBJ1-1, with D perhaps matching TRBD1 (6 bases). This CDR3 region has 16 residues. V was shortened by 6 bases and J by 5 bases, with 22 bases between the two germline ends.

In this sample, this clonotype turned up a few times. The chain carries TRBV5-6 and TRBJ1-6, with D tentatively TRBD1 (6 bases). Trimming shortened V by 4 bases and J by 3 bases, and 17 bases separated the two germline ends. This CDR3 is built from 17 residues. Germline assignment: CDR1 SGHDT and CDR2 YYEEEE. CDR3 nucleotides: TGTGCCAGCAGCGCGCTGGGACAATCGGACTATAATTCACCCCTCCACTTT. Translation gives CASSALGQSDYNSPLHF.

This clonotype was counted only a few times. The V and J genes are TRBV20-1 and TRBJ1-5; 8 bases match TRBD1. The CDR3 runs 14 residues. The V and J ends lost 5 bases and 1 base, in that order; junction bases with no gene match: 4. Germline V gene lookup returns CDR1 DFQATT and CDR2 SNEGSKA (reference sequence). The CDR3 DNA reads as TGCAGTGCTCAGGACAGGGTGAGCAATCAGCCCCAGCATTTT. Residues: CSAQDRVSNQPQHF.

Of note for this clonotype: A read error may produce the germline difference seen at one junction end. CDR3 coding DNA: TGCAGTGCTGGGGGGACAGGGGATGCACCCCGCCACTTT. Amino acids: CSAGGTGDAPRHF. The rearrangement uses TRBV20-1 and TRBJ1-6, with TRBD1 matching over 10 bases. The CDR3 sequence is 13 residues long. Germline lookup yields CDR1 DFQATT and CDR2 SNEGSKA (reference sequence).

The chain is built from TRBV5-5 and TRBJ2-5; D gene ambiguous. V gave up 3 bases and J gave up 4 bases, with 10 bases separating them. Germline CDR1 is SGHKS and CDR2 is YYEKEE (reference sequence). The CDR3 sequence is 13 residues long. This CDR3 reads CASSSLSSETQYF. The CDR3 DNA follows: TGTGCCAGCAGCTCCCTATCGTCAGAGACCCAGTACTTC. The variable domain in full, with the rest retrieved from reference TRBV5-5 and TRBJ2-5, is DAGVTQSPTHLIKTRGQQVTLRCSPISGHKSVSWYQQVLGQGPQFIFQYYEKEERGRGNFPDRFSARQFPNYSSELNVNALLLGDSALYLCASSSLSSETQYFGPGTRLLVL.

There are many counts of this clonotype. J is TRBJ2-5 and V is TRBV12-3 or TRBV12-4; 7 bases map to TRBD2. After removal of 4 bases from V and 11 bases from J, the junction contained 10 bases not matched to a gene. The CDR3 is 13 amino acids. The CDR3 bases are TGTGCCAGCAGTTCCGGTGAGGGGAGGGAGCAGTACTTC. Encoded protein: CASSSGEGREQYF.

This clonotype was detected a few times. V is TRBV29-1 and J is TRBJ2-7; 12 bases map to TRBD2. Germline V lookup: CDR1 SQVTM, CDR2 ANQGSEA. This CDR3 is built from 19 residues. V lost 6 bases and J lost 4; bases outside the gene matches: 22. Here the CDR3 DNA reads TGCAGCGTGATGGGAAAGAAACAGGAGACTAGCGGGGGTACTTACGAGCAGTACTTC. Its protein is CSVMGKKQETSGGTYEQYF.

Only a few counts were recorded for this clonotype. The chain has TRBV11-2 and TRBJ2-7, with TRBD1 matching 7 bases. The germline V gene has CDR1 SGHAT and CDR2 FQNNGV. The CDR3 consists of 15 residues. V lost 5 bases and J lost 3; bases outside the gene matches: 10. The CDR3 DNA follows: TGTGCCAGCAGCCCAGCGACAGGGATTCACTACGAGCAGTACTTC. The encoded protein is CASSPATGIHYEQYF.

The rearrangement joins TRBV7-2 to TRBJ2-1, with D unclear. Trimming took off 6 bases at V and 4 bases at J, with 19 bases between the two ends. Germline CDR1 is SGHTA and CDR2 is FQGNSA. This CDR3 comprises 16 residues. The CDR3 region has the DNA TGTGCCAGCAGGGGTGAGAGGACCCTCGAATACAATGAGCAGTTCTTC. It encodes CASRGERTLEYNEQFF.

Worth noting for this clonotype: Mismatch with germline at one junction end may stem from a read error. The rearrangement uses TRBV7-9 and TRBJ2-3, with 7 bases aligning to TRBD2. The CDR3 runs 15 residues. Germline CDR1 reads SEHNR; CDR2 reads FQNEAQ (reference sequence). The CDR3 bases are TGCGCCAGCAGCTTAGAACTAGCGAGGGAGGATACGCAGTATTTT. Its translation: CASSLELAREDTQYF.

Only a few counts were recorded for this clonotype. V gene TRBV20-1 combines with J gene TRBJ2-7; 10 positions agree with TRBD1. V was clipped by 1 base and J by 0 bases; unmatched bases: 6. This CDR3 has 16 residues. Looked up from germline, CDR1 is DFQATT and CDR2 is SNEGSKA (reference sequence). CDR3 sequence reads: CSARVDGQGGSYEQYF. The CDR3 coding sequence is TGCAGTGCTAGAGTTGATGGACAGGGGGGCTCCTACGAGCAGTACTTC.

The table lists this clonotype with a count of one. The chain couples TRBV12-3 or TRBV12-4 to TRBJ1-3; D is uncertain. V lost 4 bases, J lost 0 bases, and 7 bases lay in between. The CDR3 covers 14 residues. The CDR3 DNA is TGTGCCAGCAGTTCAACGGGCTCTGGAAACACCATATATTTT. It encodes CASSSTGSGNTIYF.

The chain joins TRBV7-2 to TRBJ2-6; D assignment may be TRBD1 or TRBD2 (5 bases each). The CDR3 is 12 amino acids. Germline V lookup: CDR1 SGHTA, CDR2 FQGNSA. The CDR3 nucleotides are TGTGCAGGGGCGGGCGGGGCCAACGTCCTGACTTTC. It specifies CAGAGGANVLTF.

This chain links TRBV7-9 with TRBJ1-5, with 8 bases aligning to TRBD1. The CDR3 is 15 amino acids. The germline CDR1 and CDR2 sequences are SEHNR and FQNEAQ (reference sequence). CDR3 sequence: CCDVGTGGKFQPQHF. The CDR3 region has the DNA TGTTGCGATGTGGGAACAGGGGGAAAGTTTCAGCCCCAGCATTTT. The full variable domain, with the rest looked up from reference TRBV7-9 and TRBJ1-5, is DTGVSQNPRHKITKRGQNVTFRCDPISEHNRLYWYRQTLGQGPEFLTYFQNEAQLEKSRLLSDRFSAERPKGSFSTLEIQRTEQGDSAMYLCCDVGTGGKFQPQHFGDGTRLSIL.

The chain joins TRBV10-3 to TRBJ2-7, with TRBD2 as a possible D gene (6 bases). In germline, CDR1 is ENHRY, CDR2 SYGVKD. The CDR3 has 13 residues. Trimming shortened V by 6 bases and J by 6 bases, and 15 bases separated the two germline ends. The CDR3 DNA follows: TGTGCCATCAGCCGGGACTCCCGGGGCGAGCAGTACTTC. It encodes CAISRDSRGEQYF.

With respect to this clonotype: The junction shows a germline mismatch at one end, possibly a read error. The chain couples TRBV12-3 or TRBV12-4 to TRBJ2-3; D is possibly TRBD2 (6 bases). CDR3 length equals 14 residues. The CDR3 protein is CASSFAGTADMQYF. Written as DNA, the CDR3 is TGTGCCAGCAGTTTTGCGGGGACGGCAGATATGCAGTATTTT.

The chain combines TRBV12-3 or TRBV12-4 with TRBJ2-1; 13 bases fit TRBD2. The V gene end was trimmed by 2 bases and the J gene end by 3 bases; junction bases not matched to a gene: 4. The CDR3 spans 17 residues. The CDR3 sequence is CASSLTSGGAIYNEQFF. CDR3 DNA sequence: TGTGCCAGCAGTTTAACTAGCGGGGGGGCCATCTACAATGAGCAGTTCTTC.

This chain uses TRBV29-1 with TRBJ2-1, with TRBD2 identical over 10 bases. This CDR3 comprises 14 residues. Looked up from germline, CDR1 is SQVTM and CDR2 is ANQGSEA. V shed 8 bases and J 5 bases; nucleotides not matched to a gene: 9. As DNA, the CDR3 is TGCAGCACGGCGAGCGGGGGGGGTGACAATGAGCAGTTCTTC. As protein: CSTASGGGDNEQFF.

Concerning this clonotype itself: One junction end does not reproduce the germline sequence, and a read error may be involved. The chain combines TRBV4-1 with TRBJ2-5, with 8 bases lining up with TRBD1. The germline V gene has CDR1 MGHRA and CDR2 YSYEKL. This CDR3 is 16 amino acids long. Here the CDR3 DNA reads TGCGCCAGCAGCCAAGAGGGACAGGCTGTGCAAGGGACCCAGTACTTC. Encoded protein: CASSQEGQAVQGTQYF.

The gene calls are TRBV12-3 or TRBV12-4 and TRBJ1-6; no clear D gene. Trimming pared 6 bases from V and 1 base from J, leaving 7 bases between. This CDR3 contains 14 residues. CDR3 nucleotides: TGTGCCAGCAGAAGAGGTTCCTATAATTCACCCCTCCACTTT. Protein product: CASRRGSYNSPLHF.

On this clonotype: The final CDR3 position lacks the conserved phenylalanine or tryptophan, pointing to a likely read error. The chain links TRBV12-3 or TRBV12-4 to TRBJ2-5; D gene unclear. With the DNA end fitting TRBJ2-7 better, the J assignment may be wrong. The CDR3 has 14 amino acids. The CDR3 nucleotides read TGTGCCAGCAGTTTTGTAGCCTTTGCCGGCGAGCAGTACCTC. Amino acid sequence: CASSFVAFAGEQYL.